This paragraph covers one T cell receptor (beta chain) sequence. This entry comes from a study of cytomegalovirus exposure and HLA in healthy donors. Germline lookup yields CDR1 MNHNY and CDR2 SVGAGI (reference sequence). The CDR3 has 14 amino acids. Trimming shortened V by 7 bases and J by 3 bases, and 15 bases separated the two germline ends. In the PCR, 60 Vbeta and 13 Jbeta primers were used. The assay was immunoSEQ multiplex PCR, and TCRdb's table has in-frame clones only and misses some. The table has some 240,000 clones, about nine tenths seen once. This receptor was taken from a girl aged 2 to 9 in good health and CMV-seronegative. The sequenced material came from PBMCs. The chain carries TRBV6-6 and TRBJ1-1; the D gene is possibly TRBD1 (6 bases). The CDR3 loop reads CASTQKQGHTEAFF. The CDR3 nucleotides are TGTGCCAGCACTCAAAAACAGGGACACACTGAAGCTTTCTTT.